The clone carrying this TCR beta chain was detected only a few times. Its antigen is currently unknown. The data belong to a study of a mutant IDH1 vaccine in newly diagnosed glioma. Study-level information: Either 4-6 weeks after radiotherapy alone or alongside temozolomide, vaccination was begun. Sex distribution of treated patients was around 62% male and roughly 38% female; mean age was about 41 years. Most patients had received both radiotherapy and temozolomide, the prior options being radiotherapy, temozolomide, or both.

Using immunoSEQ multiplex PCR, the repertoire was profiled, and TCRdb retains in-frame clones only, with some absent. The sample lists tens of thousands of clones, over 65% occurring once. The CDR3 is 16 amino acids. Trimming cost V 5 bases and J 2 bases, with 16 bases left between them. Germline CDR1 LGHNA, CDR2 YSLEER. Time point in this sample: week 11, during vaccination. The content of each vaccine dose was 300 ug of mutant IDH1 20-mer peptide, and topical imiquimod accompanied it. Findings of the study overall: Apparently unrelated to pseudoprogression were changes in the top peripheral T cell clonotypes.

The chain links TRBV4-3 to TRBJ1-5; tentatively, D is TRBD1 (5 bases). The specimen was PBMCs, collected from a glioma patient whose treatment included an IDH1 peptide vaccine. The sequence came from a woman aged 18 to 35 with glioma. The DNA of the CDR3 is TGCGCCAGCAGCAAAAGCGTGGGGGAGGGCAATCAGCCCCAGCATTTT. Its translation is CASSKSVGEGNQPQHF.